One sample yielded the 15 T cell receptor beta chains listed below, sequenced in a study of early T cells in non-severe SARS-CoV-2 infection (dated by TCRdb to the early 2020s). Library generation was performed with 5' RACE. The listed sequencing device is NextSeq 500. TCRdb cleaned the public reads at Q25 with fastp, built clones with MiXCR and kept in-frame beta chains. Rows with one shared CDR3 protein collapse into an entry with the most common genes and DNA. Present in this sample are 100,000 to 120,000 distinct CDR3 sequences, roughly 12% of which were seen just once. Together, the top ten hold 3.8% of the sample. The material sequenced was whole blood, taken at baseline. These TCRs come from an adult who was a healthcare worker with PCR-confirmed SARS-CoV-2 infection or an uninfected control (not recorded which).

The gene calls are TRBV5-4 and TRBJ2-5; D is possibly TRBD1 or TRBD2 (5 bases each). The CDR3 runs 11 residues. Germline values: CDR1 SGHNT, CDR2 YYREEE (reference sequence). Trimming pared 4 bases from V and 5 bases from J, leaving 6 bases between. This CDR3 is CASSRGETQYF. The CDR3 nucleotides read TGTGCCAGCAGCCGGGGCGAGACCCAGTACTTC.

This clonotype has more than one count but fewer than ten. The CDR3 DNA reads as TGCAGTGTTCCTACGGGAGCCAAAAACATTCAGTACTTC. It specifies CSVPTGAKNIQYF. V is TRBV20-1 and J is TRBJ2-4; the D is unclear. V gave up 7 bases and J gave up 0 bases, with 10 bases separating them. The germline V gene has CDR1 DFQATT and CDR2 SNEGSKA (reference sequence). The CDR3 sequence is 13 residues long.

The rearrangement joins TRBV20-1 to TRBJ1-6; 9 bases map to TRBD1. Germline V gene lookup returns CDR1 DFQATT and CDR2 SNEGSKA (reference sequence). CDR3 length equals 16 residues. Unmatched junction bases numbered 5, after V lost 4 bases and J lost 1 base. CDR3 sequence: CSAKRQGESYNSPLHF. The CDR3 DNA sequence: TGCAGTGCTAAACGACAGGGGGAGTCCTATAATTCACCCCTCCACTTT.

This clonotype was observed many times. The chain carries TRBV19 and TRBJ1-5; D is possibly TRBD1 (5 bases). CDR1 is LNHDA and CDR2 is SQIVND in the germline V gene (reference sequence). This CDR3 region has 14 residues. V shed 4 bases and J shed 4 bases, with 11 bases lying between them. The CDR3 reads CASSKAKGNQPQHF. In DNA form, the CDR3 reads TGTGCCAGTAGTAAAGCCAAGGGGAATCAGCCCCAGCATTTT.

A remark on this clonotype: Sequence at one end of the junction differs from germline and may be a read error. The chain carries TRBV29-1 and TRBJ2-1; maybe TRBD1 (5 bases). The CDR3 runs 14 residues. The germline V gene has CDR1 SQVTM and CDR2 ANQGSEA. This chain's CDR3 is CSVEDRASYNEQFF. The CDR3 nucleotides read TGCAGCGTGGAAGACAGAGCATCCTACAATGAGCAGTTCTTC.

V gene TRBV20-1 combines with J gene TRBJ1-5; 11 positions match TRBD1. The length of the CDR3 is 14 residues. Germline values: CDR1 DFQATT, CDR2 SNEGSKA (reference sequence). The V gene end was trimmed by 6 bases and the J gene end by 0 bases; junction bases not matched to a gene: 1. CDR3 DNA: TGCAGTGCGGGGACAGGGGGTAGCAATCAGCCCCAGCATTTT. Translating it yields CSAGTGGSNQPQHF.

J is TRBJ2-4 and V is TRBV20-1, with D hard to call. This CDR3 comprises 12 residues. Germline values: CDR1 DFQATT, CDR2 SNEGSKA (reference sequence). The germline V and J ends were trimmed by 7 bases and 9 bases, with 16 bases remaining between them. CDR3 coding DNA: TGCAGTGGGCCGGTGGGCCCCACCATTCAGTACTTC. This translates into CSGPVGPTIQYF.

This clonotype was seen repeatedly, ten times or more. J is TRBJ2-7 and V is TRBV11-3, with TRBD2 matching 7 bases. Germline CDR1 is SGHNT and CDR2 is YENEEA. Trimming took 3 bases from V and 0 from J; bases not matched to a gene: 2. The CDR3 has 14 amino acids. CDR3 nucleotides: TGTGCCAGCAGCTTCACTAGCGACTCCTACGAGCAGTACTTC. Protein product: CASSFTSDSYEQYF.

V and J are TRBV20-1 and TRBJ2-3; D is perhaps TRBD1 (6 bases). With 1 base removed from V and 2 bases from J, the gap between germline ends came to 10 bases. The CDR3 loop spans 14 amino acids. In germline, CDR1 is DFQATT, CDR2 SNEGSKA (reference sequence). The CDR3 reads CSARAGDPTDTQYF. The CDR3, as DNA: TGCAGTGCTAGAGCAGGGGATCCCACAGATACGCAGTATTTT.

This clonotype showed up just a few times. This sequence joins TRBV6-6 and TRBJ1-2, with D unresolved. V was cut by 5 bases and J by 2 bases, with 9 bases left in between. The CDR3 contains 13 residues. The germline CDR1 and CDR2 sequences are MNHNY and SVGAGI (reference sequence). CDR3 coding DNA: TGTGCCAGCAGTGATACCACGAACTATGGCTACACCTTC. Translated: CASSDTTNYGYTF.

This clonotype showed up just a few times. The gene calls are TRBV20-1 and TRBJ1-4; D uncertain. V was shortened by 3 bases and J by 2 bases, with 7 bases between the two germline ends. Germline V gene sequence: CDR1 DFQATT, CDR2 SNEGSKA (reference sequence). This CDR3 comprises 13 residues. The CDR3 reads CSASLSTNEKLFF. DNA of the CDR3: TGCAGTGCTAGTCTGAGTACTAATGAAAAACTGTTTTTT.

There are many counts of this clonotype. The J gene is TRBJ1-1, the V gene TRBV28; weak D call: TRBD1 (6 bases). V shed 4 bases and J shed 11 bases, with 14 bases lying between them. The CDR3 sequence is 12 residues long. Germline lookup yields CDR1 MDHEN and CDR2 SYDVKM. CDR3: CASSWTAPEAFF. Here the CDR3 DNA reads TGTGCCAGCAGTTGGACAGCCCCAGAGGCTTTCTTT. The variable domain in full, completed from reference TRBV28 and TRBJ1-1, reads DVKVTQSSRYLVKRTGEKVFLECVQDMDHENMFWYRQDPGLGLRLIYFSYDVKMKEKGDIPEGYSVSREKKERFSLILESASTNQTSMYLCASSWTAPEAFFGQGTRLTVV.

At least ten counts were recorded for this clonotype. This chain connects TRBV20-1 to TRBJ2-1; the D call may be TRBD1 or TRBD2 (5 bases each). The CDR3 loop spans 14 amino acids. Germline lookup yields CDR1 DFQATT and CDR2 SNEGSKA (reference sequence). V lost 8 bases and J lost 2, with 16 bases in between. CDR3 DNA sequence: TGCAGTCAAGAAGGCACGGGACCCTACAATGAGCAGTTCTTC. It yields the protein CSQEGTGPYNEQFF.

This clonotype was seen many times. The V call is TRBV30, the J call TRBJ1-2, with a possible D match to TRBD1 (6 bases). The V and J ends lost 3 bases and 4 bases respectively, with 9 bases between them. This CDR3 comprises 12 residues. Germline lookup yields CDR1 GTSNPN and CDR2 SVGIG (reference sequence). The CDR3 bases are TGTGCCTGGAGGGTAGGGGGCTATGGCTACACCTTC. Encoded protein: CAWRVGGYGYTF.

This clonotype came up a few times. As DNA, the CDR3 is TGCAGCGTCTGGGGGAGTAGCGGTAATGAGCAGTTCTTC. It encodes CSVWGSSGNEQFF. The genes are TRBV29-1 and TRBJ2-1; TRBD2 might be the D (6 bases). The CDR3 contains 13 residues. Trimming cost V 6 bases and J 7 bases, with 16 bases left between them. The germline CDR1 and CDR2 sequences are SQVTM and ANQGSEA.